The 5 T cell receptor beta chains listed next were all sequenced from one sample in a study of tumour-infiltrating T cells in Burkitt lymphoma. Clones were sequenced by immunoSEQ multiplex PCR, and TCRdb holds only the in-frame ones, with some missing. The sample has over a thousand clones, about 16% seen once. The sequenced sample was tumor tissue. The source of these receptors is a human donor with Burkitt lymphoma.

Only a few counts were recorded for this clone. The genes are TRBV14 and TRBJ2-4; TRBD1 might be the D (6 bases). This CDR3 spans 12 amino acids. Germline V lookup: CDR1 SGHDN, CDR2 FVKESK. V shed 3 bases and J shed 9 bases, with 9 bases lying between them. DNA of the CDR3: TGTGCCAGCAGCCAGAGGGGGTTCATTCAGTACTTC. Translated, it gives CASSQRGFIQYF.

The genes are TRBV5-1 and TRBJ1-2; 10 bases align to TRBD1. The CDR3 runs to 15 residues. Trimming cost V 1 base and J 7 bases; bases outside gene matches: 7. Germline V gives CDR1 SGHRS, CDR2 YFSETQ. CDR3 sequence: CASSLSGQGVLGYTF. The CDR3 DNA reads TGCGCCAGCAGCTTGAGTGGACAGGGGGTTCTTGGCTACACCTTC.

The chain couples TRBV4-3 to TRBJ1-6, with a possible D match to TRBD1 (5 bases). There are 14 residues in the CDR3. Germline V gene sequence: CDR1 LGHNA, CDR2 YSLEER. V dropped 5 bases and J dropped 9 bases, with 14 bases sitting between them. The CDR3 is CASSNSGGVSPLHF. CDR3 bases: TGCGCCAGCAGCAACAGTGGGGGTGTTTCACCCCTCCACTTT.

The chain uses TRBV5-1 and TRBJ1-1; D remains unclear. Germline CDR1 and CDR2: SGHRS and YFSETQ. V was trimmed by 4 bases and J by 0 bases, leaving 7 bases between them. The CDR3 length is 13 residues. The CDR3 region is CASSGMMNTEAFF. The DNA for the CDR3 is TGCGCCAGCAGCGGAATGATGAACACTGAAGCTTTCTTT.

The J gene is TRBJ1-1, the V gene TRBV7-8; D is ambiguous. V was pared by 0 bases and J by 4 bases, with 9 bases between. Germline V gene sequence: CDR1 SGHVS, CDR2 FQNEAQ. This CDR3 contains 14 residues. CDR3 DNA: TGTGCCAGCAGCTTAGCGGGCAAGGCCACTGAAGCTTTCTTT. Translation: CASSLAGKATEAFF.